This TCR beta chain stems from a study of blood T cell repertoires in COVID-19. Study at large: The origin of the acute and convalescent COVID-19 samples was the United States, Italy and Spain.

The CDR3 has 15 amino acids. Looked up from germline, CDR1 is LNHDA and CDR2 is SQIVND (reference sequence). V lost 5 bases to trimming and J lost 8 bases; unmatched junction nucleotides: 9. Per the original data handling: Reference gene primers were amplified, and this amplification served to estimate nucleated cell counts. The data were produced by immunoSEQ multiplex PCR, yet TCRdb's version contains in-frame clones alone and is incomplete. The V and J calls and clone size come from that table; D and trimming were worked out from the DNA. The sample yields around 20,000 clones, about 91% seen once.

This clonotype was obtained from a woman in her twenties or thirties who had recovered from COVID-19. Material: PBMCs or T cells enriched from blood (not recorded which). V is TRBV19 and J is TRBJ1-4, with TRBD1 identical over 9 bases. CDR3 sequence: CASSAAGTGIEKLFF. In DNA form, the CDR3 reads TGTGCCAGTAGTGCCGCCGGGACAGGGATAGAAAAACTGTTTTTT.